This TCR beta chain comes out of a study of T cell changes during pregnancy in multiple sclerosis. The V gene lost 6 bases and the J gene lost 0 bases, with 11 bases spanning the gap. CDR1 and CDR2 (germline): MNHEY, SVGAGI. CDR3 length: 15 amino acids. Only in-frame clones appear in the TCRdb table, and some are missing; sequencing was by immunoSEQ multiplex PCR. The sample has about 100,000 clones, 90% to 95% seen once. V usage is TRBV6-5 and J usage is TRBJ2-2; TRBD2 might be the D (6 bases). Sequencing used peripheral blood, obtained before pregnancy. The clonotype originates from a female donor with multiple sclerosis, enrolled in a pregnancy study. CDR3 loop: CASRGASANTGELFF. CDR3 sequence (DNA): TGTGCCAGCAGGGGTGCTAGCGCGAACACCGGGGAGCTGTTTTTT.